A selection of T cell receptor beta chains follows, all from one sample in a study of response to subunit inactivated influenza vaccine. TCRdb re-called the RT-PCR reads with MiXCR, one entry per CDR3 protein. This sample has approximately 530,000 distinct CDR3 sequences, with less than 8% found just once. The sequences come from PBMCs from blood, collected about 24 months after vaccination. The receptors originated from a man between 50 and 70 years old who received an inactivated influenza vaccine. Each CDR3 is given with its conserved first and last residue. The D gene is left open where the match is weak. Some rows mark clone size as missing; the rest say once, few, many or name a class of expanded clone.

CDR3 length: 16; V gene: TRBV5-1; clone size: few; D gene: -; J gene: TRBJ2-7; CDR3 DNA: TGCGCCAGCAGCTGGAATGACCGGGACGGCACCTACGAGCAGTACTTC; CDR3 protein: CASSWNDRDGTYEQYF
CDR3 length: 16; V gene: TRBV3-1; clone size: -; D gene: TRBD1; J gene: TRBJ1-1; CDR3 DNA: TGTGCCAGCAGCCATTCCACGGGACAGGGGGGATATAGGGCTTTCTTT; CDR3 protein: CASSHSTGQGGYRAFF
CDR3 length: 16; V gene: TRBV5-6; clone size: few; D gene: TRBD1; J gene: TRBJ1-5; CDR3 DNA: TGTGCCAGCAGCTTGGGGGGACCGAGGACAGGTCAGCCCCAGCATTTT; CDR3 protein: CASSLGGPRTGQPQHF
CDR3 length: 12; V gene: TRBV6-5; clone size: few; D gene: -; J gene: TRBJ2-1; CDR3 DNA: TGTGCCAGCAGTTCCCCGGGACATGAGCAGTTCTTC; CDR3 protein: CASSSPGHEQFF
CDR3 length: 15; V gene: TRBV6-1; clone size: -; D gene: -; J gene: TRBJ1-5; CDR3 DNA: TGTGCCAGCAGCGATCGGTATAGGGGCGGTCAGCCCCAGCATTTT; CDR3 protein: CASSDRYRGGQPQHF
CDR3 length: 16; V gene: TRBV6-1; clone size: -; D gene: TRBD1; J gene: TRBJ1-1; CDR3 DNA: TGTGCCAGCAGTAGGGACAGACCTTCCATGAACACTGAAGCTTTCTTT; CDR3 protein: CASSRDRPSMNTEAFF
CDR3 length: 15; V gene: TRBV5-1; clone size: many; D gene: -; J gene: TRBJ1-1; CDR3 DNA: TGCGCCAGCAGCTTGACTTCTGTACCGAACACTGAAGCTTTCTTT; CDR3 protein: CASSLTSVPNTEAFF
CDR3 length: 13; V gene: TRBV20-1; clone size: -; D gene: TRBD1; J gene: TRBJ2-7; CDR3 DNA: TGCAGTGCTAAGGACAGGCACTCCTACGAGCAGTACTTC; CDR3 protein: CSAKDRHSYEQYF
CDR3 length: 19; V gene: TRBV28; clone size: many; D gene: TRBD1; J gene: TRBJ1-3; CDR3 DNA: TGTGCCAGCAGTCTCTCCCGGGACAGGGGCCGAACCTCTGGAAACACCATATATTTT; CDR3 protein: CASSLSRDRGRTSGNTIYF
CDR3 length: 14; V gene: TRBV11-2; clone size: few; D gene: TRBD1; J gene: TRBJ1-6; CDR3 DNA: TGTGCCAGCAGCAGGACAGGGGTGGGATCACCCCTCCACTTT; CDR3 protein: CASSRTGVGSPLHF
CDR3 length: 10; V gene: TRBV20-1; clone size: few; D gene: -; J gene: TRBJ2-1; CDR3 DNA: TGCAGTGCTAGAGTCAGAGAGCAGTTCTTC; CDR3 protein: CSARVREQFF
CDR3 length: 15; V gene: TRBV9; clone size: -; D gene: TRBD1; J gene: TRBJ2-7; CDR3 DNA: TGTGCCAGCAGCGTCGGGACAGGGAACAGGTACGAGCAGTACTTC; CDR3 protein: CASSVGTGNRYEQYF
CDR3 length: 13; V gene: TRBV28; clone size: many; D gene: TRBD1; J gene: TRBJ1-1; CDR3 DNA: TGTGCCAGTCACCAGGGGGGGAACACTGAAGCTTTCTTT; CDR3 protein: CASHQGGNTEAFF
CDR3 length: 14; V gene: TRBV12-3/TRBV12-4; clone size: many; D gene: -; J gene: TRBJ1-2; CDR3 DNA: TGTGCCAGCAGGCAGGCGGGCGTTGACTATGGCTACACCTTC; CDR3 protein: CASRQAGVDYGYTF
CDR3 length: 16; V gene: TRBV12-3/TRBV12-4; clone size: -; D gene: TRBD2; J gene: TRBJ2-2; CDR3 DNA: TGTGCCAGCACCCCCCTAGCGGGAGGGCCGACCGGGGAGCTGTTTTTT; CDR3 protein: CASTPLAGGPTGELFF
CDR3 length: 16; V gene: TRBV28; clone size: many; D gene: TRBD2; J gene: TRBJ2-2; CDR3 DNA: TGTGCCAGCAGTTCCCCGAGCGGGAGGGACACCGGGGAGCTGTTTTTT; CDR3 protein: CASSSPSGRDTGELFF
CDR3 length: 14; V gene: TRBV12-3/TRBV12-4; clone size: many; D gene: TRBD2; J gene: TRBJ2-1; CDR3 DNA: TGTGCCAGCTCGGGGACTAGAATCGACAATGAGCAGTTCTTC; CDR3 protein: CASSGTRIDNEQFF
CDR3 length: 13; V gene: TRBV20-1; clone size: few; D gene: -; J gene: TRBJ2-7; CDR3 DNA: TGCAGTGCTGACTTGGGACTTTTCCGGGAGCAGTACTTC; CDR3 protein: CSADLGLFREQYF
CDR3 length: 17; V gene: TRBV29-1; clone size: many; D gene: -; J gene: TRBJ2-5; CDR3 DNA: TGCAGCGCCACACGAAGCGTACCCAGCCAAGGGGTCGAGACCCAGTACTTC; CDR3 protein: CSATRSVPSQGVETQYF
CDR3 length: 17; V gene: TRBV10-3; clone size: many; D gene: TRBD2; J gene: TRBJ2-1; CDR3 DNA: TGTGCCATCAGTGGTTCACTATGGCGGGAGGATCGCAGTGAGCAGTTCTTC; CDR3 protein: CAISGSLWREDRSEQFF
CDR3 length: 15; V gene: TRBV4-2; clone size: few; D gene: -; J gene: TRBJ1-4; CDR3 DNA: TGTGCCAGCAGCCATGGGGACGGTCAGAATGAAAAACTGTTTTTT; CDR3 protein: CASSHGDGQNEKLFF
CDR3 length: 14; V gene: TRBV7-2; clone size: -; D gene: TRBD1; J gene: TRBJ2-2; CDR3 DNA: TGTGCCAGCAGCTCGACAGGGGTAGCCGGGGAGCTGTTTTTT; CDR3 protein: CASSSTGVAGELFF
CDR3 length: 16; V gene: TRBV11-2; clone size: -; D gene: -; J gene: TRBJ2-7; CDR3 DNA: TGTGCCAGCAGCTTAGTACGGGGAACCAGCTCCTACGAGCAGTACTTC; CDR3 protein: CASSLVRGTSSYEQYF
CDR3 length: 14; V gene: TRBV12-3/TRBV12-4; clone size: few; D gene: -; J gene: TRBJ1-2; CDR3 DNA: TGTGCCAGCAGTTCCCCGGACTACAGGGACGGCTACACCTTC; CDR3 protein: CASSSPDYRDGYTF
CDR3 length: 14; V gene: TRBV6-1; clone size: many; D gene: -; J gene: TRBJ1-3; CDR3 DNA: TGTGCCAGCACCGCCGGGACGGGGCGAAACACCATATATTTT; CDR3 protein: CASTAGTGRNTIYF
CDR3 length: 15; V gene: TRBV29-1; clone size: many; D gene: -; J gene: TRBJ2-2; CDR3 DNA: TGCAGCGTTGAAGTCTCCGACAGAGGAACCGGGGAGCTGTTTTTT; CDR3 protein: CSVEVSDRGTGELFF
CDR3 length: 16; V gene: TRBV21-1; clone size: many; D gene: -; J gene: TRBJ1-1; CDR3 DNA: TGTGCCAGCAGCAAAGATGTCGGACAACCGAACACTGAAGCTTTCTTT; CDR3 protein: CASSKDVGQPNTEAFF
CDR3 length: 13; V gene: TRBV12-5; clone size: -; D gene: -; J gene: TRBJ2-5; CDR3 DNA: TGTGCTAGTGGTTTGGGGCTTCGGGAGACCCAGTACTTC; CDR3 protein: CASGLGLRETQYF
CDR3 length: 12; V gene: TRBV7-9; clone size: many; D gene: -; J gene: TRBJ2-1; CDR3 DNA: TGTGCCAGCAGCACGGCGACCAATGAGCAGTTCTTC; CDR3 protein: CASSTATNEQFF
CDR3 length: 15; V gene: TRBV20-1; clone size: many; D gene: TRBD2; J gene: TRBJ2-1; CDR3 DNA: TGCAGTGCTAGAGGTCCAGCGGGGTCCTACAATGAGCAGTTCTTC; CDR3 protein: CSARGPAGSYNEQFF
CDR3 length: 16; V gene: TRBV20-1; clone size: -; D gene: -; J gene: TRBJ2-7; CDR3 DNA: TGCAGTGCTAGAGATTTTCGACCAGCAGTAACCTACGAGCAGTACTTC; CDR3 protein: CSARDFRPAVTYEQYF
CDR3 length: 16; V gene: TRBV12-3/TRBV12-4; clone size: many; D gene: TRBD1; J gene: TRBJ2-3; CDR3 DNA: TGTGCCAGCAGACCCCAGGGGGCTCTAGGCACAGATACGCAGTATTTT; CDR3 protein: CASRPQGALGTDTQYF
CDR3 length: 15; V gene: TRBV5-1; clone size: many; D gene: TRBD1; J gene: TRBJ2-1; CDR3 DNA: TGCGCCAGCAGCCCGGGGACAGGGGTTAACAATGAGCAGTTCTTC; CDR3 protein: CASSPGTGVNNEQFF
CDR3 length: 14; V gene: TRBV9; clone size: few; D gene: TRBD1; J gene: TRBJ1-4; CDR3 DNA: TGTGCCAGCAGCGAGGGGGCCTTACAAGAAAAACTGTTTTTT; CDR3 protein: CASSEGALQEKLFF
CDR3 length: 12; V gene: TRBV20-1; clone size: many; D gene: -; J gene: TRBJ2-3; CDR3 DNA: TGCAGTGCCCCTACGGCCACAGATACGCAGTATTTT; CDR3 protein: CSAPTATDTQYF
CDR3 length: 16; V gene: TRBV4-3; clone size: many; D gene: -; J gene: TRBJ1-4; CDR3 DNA: TGCGCCAGCAGCCAATCACTTCCTGGAGCTAATGAAAAACTGTTTTTT; CDR3 protein: CASSQSLPGANEKLFF
CDR3 length: 16; V gene: TRBV12-3/TRBV12-4; clone size: many; D gene: -; J gene: TRBJ1-1; CDR3 DNA: TGTGCCACCAGCCACCCGGGGGCCGTTTTCGGCACTGAAGCTTTCTTT; CDR3 protein: CATSHPGAVFGTEAFF
CDR3 length: 14; V gene: TRBV5-6; clone size: many; D gene: -; J gene: TRBJ2-5; CDR3 DNA: TGTGCCAGCAGCATCGGGACAATTCAAGAGACCCAGTACTTC; CDR3 protein: CASSIGTIQETQYF
CDR3 length: 13; V gene: TRBV10-3; clone size: few; D gene: TRBD1; J gene: TRBJ2-5; CDR3 DNA: TGTGCCATCGGGAGACAGGGGTCGGAGACCCAGTACTTC; CDR3 protein: CAIGRQGSETQYF
CDR3 length: 18; V gene: TRBV4-2; clone size: few; D gene: TRBD2; J gene: TRBJ2-7; CDR3 DNA: TGTGCCAGCAGCCAAGAGTGGGCTAGCGGGGGGGCTTTGGACGAGCAGTACTTC; CDR3 protein: CASSQEWASGGALDEQYF
CDR3 length: 15; V gene: TRBV7-9; clone size: few; D gene: TRBD1; J gene: TRBJ2-1; CDR3 DNA: TGTGCCAGCAACCTCCGGGACAGAGATTACAATGAGCAGTTCTTC; CDR3 protein: CASNLRDRDYNEQFF
CDR3 length: 17; V gene: TRBV11-2; clone size: many; D gene: -; J gene: TRBJ2-1; CDR3 DNA: -; CDR3 protein: CASSFGPGSGSYNEQFF
CDR3 length: 17; V gene: TRBV4-2; clone size: -; D gene: TRBD2; J gene: TRBJ2-1; CDR3 DNA: TGTGCCAGCAGCCAAGATAGCCTAGCGGAGAGGTACAATGAGCAGTTCTTC; CDR3 protein: CASSQDSLAERYNEQFF